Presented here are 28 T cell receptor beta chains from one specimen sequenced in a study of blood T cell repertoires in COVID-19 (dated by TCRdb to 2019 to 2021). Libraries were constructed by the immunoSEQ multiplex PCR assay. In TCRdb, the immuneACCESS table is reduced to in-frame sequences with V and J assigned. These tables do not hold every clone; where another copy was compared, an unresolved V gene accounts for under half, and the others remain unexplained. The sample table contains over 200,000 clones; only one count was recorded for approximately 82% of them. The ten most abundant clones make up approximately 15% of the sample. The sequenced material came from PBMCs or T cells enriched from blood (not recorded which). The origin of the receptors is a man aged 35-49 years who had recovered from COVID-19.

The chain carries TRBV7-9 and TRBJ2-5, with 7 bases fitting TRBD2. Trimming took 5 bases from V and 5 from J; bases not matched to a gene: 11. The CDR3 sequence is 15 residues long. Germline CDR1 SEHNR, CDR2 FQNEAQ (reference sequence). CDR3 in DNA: TGTGCCAGCAGCACTTATACACTAGCGATTGAGACCCAGTACTTC. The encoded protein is CASSTYTLAIETQYF.

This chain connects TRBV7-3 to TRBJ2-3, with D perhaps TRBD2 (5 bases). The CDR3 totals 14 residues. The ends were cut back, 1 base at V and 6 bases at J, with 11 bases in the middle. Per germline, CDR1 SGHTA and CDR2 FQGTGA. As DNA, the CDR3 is TGTGCCAGCAGCTTAAACTCAGCTAGCGATACGCAGTATTTT. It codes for CASSLNSASDTQYF.

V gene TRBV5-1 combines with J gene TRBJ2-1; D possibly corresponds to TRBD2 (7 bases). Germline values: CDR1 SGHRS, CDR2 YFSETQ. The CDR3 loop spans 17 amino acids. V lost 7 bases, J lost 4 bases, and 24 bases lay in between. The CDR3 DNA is TGCGCCAGCTCCTCATGGGGGGGGCGGGAGAGGTACAATGAGCAGTTCTTC. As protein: CASSSWGGRERYNEQFF.

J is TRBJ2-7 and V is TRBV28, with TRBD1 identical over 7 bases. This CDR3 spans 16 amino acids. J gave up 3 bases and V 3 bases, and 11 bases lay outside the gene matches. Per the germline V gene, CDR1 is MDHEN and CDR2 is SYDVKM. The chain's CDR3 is CASSFARTGRIYEQYF. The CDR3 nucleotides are TGTGCCAGCAGTTTCGCAAGGACAGGTAGGATCTACGAGCAGTACTTC.

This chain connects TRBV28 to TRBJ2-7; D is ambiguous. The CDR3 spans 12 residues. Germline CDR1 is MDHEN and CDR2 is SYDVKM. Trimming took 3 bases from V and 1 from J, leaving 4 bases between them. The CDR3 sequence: CASSFQSYEQYF. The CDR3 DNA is TGTGCCAGCAGTTTTCAATCCTACGAGCAGTACTTC.

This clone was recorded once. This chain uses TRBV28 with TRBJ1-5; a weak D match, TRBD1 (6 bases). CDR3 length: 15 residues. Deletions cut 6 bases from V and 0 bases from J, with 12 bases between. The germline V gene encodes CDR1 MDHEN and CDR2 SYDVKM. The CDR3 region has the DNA TGTGCCAGCAGCCCTACAGGGTATAGCAATCAGCCCCAGCATTTT. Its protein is CASSPTGYSNQPQHF.

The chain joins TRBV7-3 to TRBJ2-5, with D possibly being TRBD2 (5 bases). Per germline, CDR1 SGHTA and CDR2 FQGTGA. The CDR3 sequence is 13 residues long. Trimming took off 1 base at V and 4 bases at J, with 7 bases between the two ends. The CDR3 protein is CASSLIAGETQYF. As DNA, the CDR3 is TGTGCCAGCAGCTTAATTGCGGGAGAGACCCAGTACTTC.

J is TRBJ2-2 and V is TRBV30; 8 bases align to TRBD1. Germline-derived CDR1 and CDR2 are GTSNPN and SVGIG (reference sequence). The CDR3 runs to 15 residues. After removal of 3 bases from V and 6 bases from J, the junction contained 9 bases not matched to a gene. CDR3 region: CAWRQGAPKSGELFF. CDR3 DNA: TGTGCCTGGAGGCAGGGGGCGCCAAAATCCGGGGAGCTGTTTTTT.

Here the CDR3 DNA reads TGTGCCAGCAGCTCCCTCGGGATCACAGATACGCAGTATTTT. Amino acid sequence: CASSSLGITDTQYF. The V call is TRBV5-4, the J call TRBJ2-3; possible D gene TRBD2, 5 bases. The CDR3 spans 14 residues. The germline V gene encodes CDR1 SGHNT and CDR2 YYREEE (reference sequence). Trimming took 3 bases from V and 2 from J, leaving 10 bases between them.

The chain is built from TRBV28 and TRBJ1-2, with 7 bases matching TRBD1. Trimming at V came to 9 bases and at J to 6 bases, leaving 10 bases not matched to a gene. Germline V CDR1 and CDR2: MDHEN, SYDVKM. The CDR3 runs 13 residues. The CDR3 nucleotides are TGTGCCAGTCCGGGACAGCAACCCCATGGCTACACCTTC. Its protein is CASPGQQPHGYTF.

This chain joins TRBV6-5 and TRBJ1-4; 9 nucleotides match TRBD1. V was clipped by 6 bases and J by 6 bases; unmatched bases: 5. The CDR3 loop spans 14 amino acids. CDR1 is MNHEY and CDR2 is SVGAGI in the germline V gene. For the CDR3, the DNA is TGTGCCAGCAGCTTACAGGGGGCACATGAAAAACTGTTTTTT. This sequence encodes CASSLQGAHEKLFF.

CDR3 amino acids: CASSLGLRDNEQFF. CDR3 in DNA: TGCGCCAGCAGCTTAGGTTTGAGGGACAATGAGCAGTTCTTC. This rearrangement joins TRBV5-1 to TRBJ2-1, with D possibly being TRBD2 (5 bases). The CDR3 extends over 14 amino acids. Germline assignment: CDR1 SGHRS and CDR2 YFSETQ. Trimming stripped 2 bases from V and 5 bases from J, with 11 bases between.

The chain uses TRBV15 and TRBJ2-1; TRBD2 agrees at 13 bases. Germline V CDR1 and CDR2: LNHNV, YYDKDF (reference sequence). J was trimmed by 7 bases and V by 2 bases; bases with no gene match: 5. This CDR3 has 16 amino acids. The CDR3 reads CATSRSRTSGRNEQFF. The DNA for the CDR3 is TGTGCCACCAGCAGATCTAGGACTAGCGGGAGAAATGAGCAGTTCTTC.

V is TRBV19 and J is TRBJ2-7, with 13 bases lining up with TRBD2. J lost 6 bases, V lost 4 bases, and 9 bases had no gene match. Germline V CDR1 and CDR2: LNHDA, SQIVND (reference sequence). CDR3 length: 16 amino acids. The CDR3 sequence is CASSTLMTSGRFEQYF. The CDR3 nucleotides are TGTGCCAGTAGTACCCTCATGACTAGCGGGAGGTTCGAGCAGTACTTC.

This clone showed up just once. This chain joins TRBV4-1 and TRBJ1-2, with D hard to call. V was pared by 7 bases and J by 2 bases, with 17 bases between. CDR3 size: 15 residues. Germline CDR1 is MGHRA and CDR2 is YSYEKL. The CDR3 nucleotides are TGCGCCAGCACCGAAGTCCCCGGGGAGAACTATGGCTACACCTTC. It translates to CASTEVPGENYGYTF.

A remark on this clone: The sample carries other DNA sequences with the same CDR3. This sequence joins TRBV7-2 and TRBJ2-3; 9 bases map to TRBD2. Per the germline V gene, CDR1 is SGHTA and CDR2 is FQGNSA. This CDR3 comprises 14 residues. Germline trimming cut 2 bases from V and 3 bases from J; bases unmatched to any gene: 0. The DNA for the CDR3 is TGTGCCAGCAGCTTACTAGCGGGGACAGATACGCAGTATTTT. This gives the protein CASSLLAGTDTQYF.

The CDR3, as DNA: TGTGCCAGCAGCCCCGCGGGGGGGGGAAGTGGAACCCAGTACTTC. As protein: CASSPAGGGSGTQYF. V gene TRBV3-1 (or the pseudogene TRBV3-2) combines with J gene TRBJ2-5; 9 bases match TRBD2. The CDR3 spans 15 residues. Germline trimming cut 4 bases from V and 8 bases from J; bases unmatched to any gene: 11. CDR1 LGHDT and CDR2 YNNKEL come from the germline V gene (reference sequence).

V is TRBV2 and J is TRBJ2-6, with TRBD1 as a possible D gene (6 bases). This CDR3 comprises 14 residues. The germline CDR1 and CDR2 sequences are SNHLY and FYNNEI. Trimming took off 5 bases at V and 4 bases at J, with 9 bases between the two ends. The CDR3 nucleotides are TGTGCCAGCAGTTTACAGGGAGGGGCCAACGTCCTGACTTTC. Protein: CASSLQGGANVLTF. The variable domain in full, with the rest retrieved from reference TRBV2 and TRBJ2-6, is EPEVTQTPSHQVTQMGQEVILRCVPISNHLYFYWYRQILGQKVEFLVSFYNNEISEKSEIFDDQFSVERPDGSNFTLKIRSTKLEDSAMYFCASSLQGGANVLTFGAGSRLTVL.

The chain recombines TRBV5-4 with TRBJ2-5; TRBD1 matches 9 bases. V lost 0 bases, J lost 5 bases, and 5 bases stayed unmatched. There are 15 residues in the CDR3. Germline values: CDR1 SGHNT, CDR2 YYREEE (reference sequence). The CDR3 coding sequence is TGTGCCAGCAGCTTGGGGACAGGGGATAGGGAGACCCAGTACTTC. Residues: CASSLGTGDRETQYF.

The CDR3, as DNA: TGTGCCAGCAGTTTAGGCGGGGCCTACAATGAGCAGTTCTTC. It translates to CASSLGGAYNEQFF. The rearrangement uses TRBV28 and TRBJ2-1; D is possibly TRBD2 (6 bases). Germline loops: CDR1 MDHEN, CDR2 SYDVKM. The CDR3 totals 14 residues. V gave up 2 bases and J gave up 2 bases, with 7 bases separating them. Drawing the rest from reference TRBV28 and TRBJ2-1, the complete variable domain is DVKVTQSSRYLVKRTGEKVFLECVQDMDHENMFWYRQDPGLGLRLIYFSYDVKMKEKGDIPEGYSVSREKKERFSLILESASTNQTSMYLCASSLGGAYNEQFFGPGTRLTVL.

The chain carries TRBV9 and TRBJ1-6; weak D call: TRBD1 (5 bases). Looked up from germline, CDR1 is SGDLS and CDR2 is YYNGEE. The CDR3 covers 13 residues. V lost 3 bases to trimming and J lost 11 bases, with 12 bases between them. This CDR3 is CASSGDGGPPLHF. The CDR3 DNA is TGTGCCAGCAGCGGGGACGGAGGGCCACCCCTCCACTTT.

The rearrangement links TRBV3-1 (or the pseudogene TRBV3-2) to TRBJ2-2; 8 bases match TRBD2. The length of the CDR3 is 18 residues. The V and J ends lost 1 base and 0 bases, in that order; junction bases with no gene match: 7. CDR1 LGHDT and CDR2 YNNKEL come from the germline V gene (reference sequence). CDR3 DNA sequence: TGTGCCAGCAGCCAAGGATCCAGCGGGGGTGCGAACACCGGGGAGCTGTTTTTT. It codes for CASSQGSSGGANTGELFF.

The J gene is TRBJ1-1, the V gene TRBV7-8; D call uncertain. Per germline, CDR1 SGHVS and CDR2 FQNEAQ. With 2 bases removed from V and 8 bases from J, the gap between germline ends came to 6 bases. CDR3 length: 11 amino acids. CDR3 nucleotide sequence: TGTGCCAGCAGCTTAACGGGGGAAGCTTTCTTT. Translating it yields CASSLTGEAFF.

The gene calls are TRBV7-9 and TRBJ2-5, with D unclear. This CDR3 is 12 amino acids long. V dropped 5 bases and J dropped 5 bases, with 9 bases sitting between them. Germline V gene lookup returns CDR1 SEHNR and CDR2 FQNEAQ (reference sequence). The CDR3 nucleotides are TGTGCCAGCAGCATAGACGGGGAGACCCAGTACTTC. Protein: CASSIDGETQYF.

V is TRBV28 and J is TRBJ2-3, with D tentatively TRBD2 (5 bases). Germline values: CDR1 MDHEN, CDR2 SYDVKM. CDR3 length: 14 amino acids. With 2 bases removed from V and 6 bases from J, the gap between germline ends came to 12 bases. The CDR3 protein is CASSLPLADDTQYF. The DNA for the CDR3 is TGTGCCAGCAGTTTACCCCTAGCCGACGATACGCAGTATTTT.

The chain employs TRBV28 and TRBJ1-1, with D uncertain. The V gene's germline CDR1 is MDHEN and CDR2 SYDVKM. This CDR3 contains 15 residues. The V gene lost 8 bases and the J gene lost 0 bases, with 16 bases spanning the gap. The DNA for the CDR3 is TGTGCCAGCCATGGCGGTGGCCAGTTGAACACTGAAGCTTTCTTT. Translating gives CASHGGGQLNTEAFF.

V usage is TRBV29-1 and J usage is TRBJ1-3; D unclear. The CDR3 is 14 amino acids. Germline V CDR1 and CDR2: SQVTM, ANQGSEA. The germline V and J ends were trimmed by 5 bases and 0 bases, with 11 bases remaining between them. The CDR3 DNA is TGCAGCGTTACTTTTCCCGACTCTGGAAACACCATATATTTT. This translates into CSVTFPDSGNTIYF.

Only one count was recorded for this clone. CDR3 nucleotide sequence: TGTGCCAGCTCACCCGAACAGGGGGCGATTTCACCCCTCCACTTT. It codes for CASSPEQGAISPLHF. The chain uses TRBV18 and TRBJ1-6, with TRBD1 identical over 9 bases. The CDR3 extends over 15 amino acids. The V and J ends lost 3 bases and 9 bases, in that order; junction bases with no gene match: 6. Germline loops: CDR1 KGHSH, CDR2 LQKENI.